These 10 T cell receptor beta chains share one sample of origin, sequenced in a study of CD4 and CD8 cells across lung adenocarcinoma regions. TCRdb recomputed calls from the PCR reads with MiXCR, one row per CDR3 protein. Counted here are under 25,000 distinct CDR3 sequences, roughly half occurring once; the ten biggest clones make up 20% to 25%. Input material: CD4+ T cells from the center of a lung tumor. All receptors come from a male donor with lung adenocarcinoma. The CD4 and CD8 labels of this study may be unreliable.

A word on this clonotype: At one end the junction does not follow the germline gene, possibly because of a read error. J is TRBJ2-1 and V is TRBV7-2; D unclear. CDR3 length: 16 amino acids. CDR1 is SGHTA and CDR2 is FQGNSA in the germline V gene. CDR3 in amino acids: CASRGLPAGSVGTQYF. Here the CDR3 DNA reads TGTGCCAGCAGGGGCCTCCCAGCTGGGTCGGTAGGTACGCAGTATTTC.

This clonotype was observed at least ten times. V usage is TRBV20-1 and J usage is TRBJ2-1; TRBD2 matches at 8 bases. The CDR3 runs to 14 residues. Germline assignment: CDR1 DFQATT and CDR2 SNEGSKA (reference sequence). The trim removed 4 bases at V and 2 bases at J, leaving 4 bases unmatched. In DNA, the CDR3 is TGCAGTGCTACTACTAGCGGAACCTACAATGAGCAGTTCTTC. Amino acids: CSATTSGTYNEQFF.

Sample share makes this clonotype medium-sized (0.01 to 0.1%). The genes are TRBV6-5 and TRBJ2-1, with 10 bases identical to TRBD2. The last part of the DNA fits TRBJ2-7 better; the J call may be wrong. The CDR3 has 14 amino acids. Looked up from germline, CDR1 is MNHEY and CDR2 is SVGAGI. CDR3 DNA: TGTGCCAGCAAACCGGGACTAGCGTCCTACGAGCAGTACTTC. Its protein is CASKPGLASYEQYF.

In its sample, this clonotype was seen many times. The junction does not match germline at one end; this may be a read error. The rearrangement links TRBV7-7 to TRBJ2-5; D is possibly TRBD2 (6 bases). The CDR3 is 15 residues long. Germline lookup yields CDR1 SSHAT and CDR2 FNYEAQ (reference sequence). The CDR3 region is CASSLGTSFQETQYF. The CDR3 DNA follows: TGTGCTAGCAGCTTAGGAACTAGCTTTCAAGAGACCCAGTACTTC.

This chain joins TRBV6-1 and TRBJ2-3, with D perhaps being TRBD1 or TRBD2 (5 bases each). The germline V and J ends were trimmed by 8 bases and 12 bases, with 21 bases remaining between them. The CDR3 has 13 residues. CDR1 MNHNS and CDR2 SASEGT come from the germline V gene. The CDR3 coding sequence is TGTGCCAGCGCAGGGCGGGCCTGGGATATTCAGTATTTT. Its protein product is CASAGRAWDIQYF.

The chain is built from TRBV6-1 and TRBJ2-6; tentative D call: TRBD2 (6 bases). Trimming removed 6 bases from V and 18 bases from J, with 36 bases in between. In germline, CDR1 is MNHNS, CDR2 SASEGT. The CDR3 has 18 amino acids. The CDR3: CASRMDYTQFSGAYDQTF. The CDR3 nucleotides read TGTGCCAGCAGGATGGACTATACTCAATTCTCTGGGGCCTACGACCAGACTTTC.

This clonotype was counted ten times or more. V gene TRBV4-1 combines with J gene TRBJ2-1, with 10 bases lining up with TRBD2. The germline CDR1 and CDR2 sequences are MGHRA and YSYEKL. Germline trimming cut 4 bases from V and 7 bases from J; bases unmatched to any gene: 13. CDR3 length: 17 residues. Here the CDR3 reads CASSPGSLAGEVNEQFF. In DNA, the CDR3 is TGCGCCAGCAGCCCGGGGTCCCTAGCGGGAGAGGTGAATGAGCAGTTCTTC.

V gene TRBV6-1 combines with J gene TRBJ2-1; TRBD1 agrees at 9 bases. Gene TRBJ2-7 matches the end of the DNA better, so the J call may be wrong. The CDR3 is 15 residues long. Looked up from germline, CDR1 is MNHNS and CDR2 is SASEGT. The CDR3 bases are TGTGCCAGCAGTCAAACCGGGACAGGGACCTACGAGCAGTACTTC. The encoded protein is CASSQTGTGTYEQYF.

V usage is TRBV4-1 and J usage is TRBJ2-1, with 7 nucleotides matching TRBD2. Germline trimming cut 0 bases from V and 7 bases from J; bases unmatched to any gene: 6. The CDR3 is 15 residues long. CDR1 and CDR2 from the germline V gene are MGHRA and YSYEKL. The CDR3 sequence: CASSQDGLGMNEQFF. Here the CDR3 DNA reads TGCGCCAGCAGCCAAGACGGACTAGGGATGAATGAGCAGTTCTTC.

This clonotype is medium-sized in the sample. V and J are TRBV6-1 and TRBJ2-1; D remains unclear. The J call is doubtful: the DNA matches TRBJ2-7 better. CDR3 length: 13 residues. Germline V gene lookup returns CDR1 MNHNS and CDR2 SASEGT. The CDR3 region is CASSPTLFYEQYF. The DNA for the CDR3 is TGTGCCAGCAGTCCCACCCTCTTCTATGAGCAGTACTTC.